These 8 T cell receptor beta chains share one sample of origin, sequenced in a study of regulatory T cells in long-lasting Graves disease. Stated time point: persistent/refractory GD, antithyroid drugs over 5 years with positive TRAb. PBMC-extracted RNA yielded the TCR library. Combining iRepertoire HTBI primers with Arm-PCR of CDR3 regions, the authors built TCR beta libraries. Each CDR3 protein gets one entry after TCRdb re-called the multiplex PCR reads with MiXCR. The data contain 420,000 or so distinct CDR3 sequences, 20% to 30% of them seen just once; the ten biggest clones take up roughly 28%. The sequencing here drew on peripheral blood mononuclear cells (PBMCs), taken when the disease was refractory, from a patient treated with antithyroid drugs. These TCRs come from a female donor with Graves disease.

This clonotype was picked up many times. V gene TRBV28 combines with J gene TRBJ2-7; D gene unclear. V gave up 4 bases and J gave up 4 bases, with 11 bases separating them. The length of the CDR3 is 13 residues. The germline V gene encodes CDR1 MDHEN and CDR2 SYDVKM. The chain's CDR3 is CASSWVSQYEQYF. CDR3 in DNA: TGTGCCAGCAGTTGGGTCTCCCAGTACGAGCAGTACTTC.

The chain combines TRBV7-2 with TRBJ2-7, with 10 bases aligning to TRBD2. Unmatched junction bases numbered 11, after V lost 5 bases and J lost 4 bases. Germline assignment: CDR1 SGHTA and CDR2 FQGNSA. The CDR3 consists of 16 residues. The CDR3 region is CASSLQAGGPSYEQYF. The CDR3 DNA reads as TGTGCCAGCAGCCTCCAAGCGGGAGGGCCCTCGTACGAGCAGTACTTC.

The genes are TRBV18 and TRBJ1-5; D unresolved. CDR1 and CDR2 (germline): KGHSH, LQKENI. This CDR3 spans 13 amino acids. V was shortened by 2 bases and J by 6 bases, with 8 bases between the two germline ends. CDR3 sequence: CASSPESGQPQHF. The CDR3 nucleotides are TGTGCCAGCTCACCAGAGTCCGGTCAGCCCCAGCATTTT. Using reference TRBV18 and TRBJ1-5 for the parts outside the CDR3, the full variable domain is NAGVMQNPRHLVRRRGQEARLRCSPMKGHSHVYWYRQLPEEGLKFMVYLQKENIIDESGMPKERFSAEFPKEGPSILRIQQVVRGDSAAYFCASSPESGQPQHFGDGTRLSIL.

V is TRBV7-2 and J is TRBJ1-6; D remains unclear. Germline CDR1 is SGHTA and CDR2 is FQGNSA. Between the trimmed V and J ends, which lost 2 bases and 6 bases, there was a span of 14 bases. CDR3 length: 16 residues. The CDR3: CASSLSIPNSNSPLHF. CDR3 nucleotide sequence: TGTGCCAGCAGCTTATCCATACCGAATAGTAATTCACCCCTCCACTTT.

This clonotype has ten or more counts. This sequence joins TRBV28 and TRBJ2-7, with D perhaps given as TRBD1 or TRBD2 (5 bases each). The V and J ends lost 8 bases and 7 bases respectively, with 9 bases between them. The germline V gene has CDR1 MDHEN and CDR2 SYDVKM. The CDR3 runs to 10 residues. CDR3 coding DNA: TGTGCCAGCGGTTGGGGGGAGCAGTACTTC. This codes for CASGWGEQYF.

The gene calls are TRBV6-2 or TRBV6-3 and TRBJ2-7; the match to TRBD2 covers 7 bases. CDR1 is MNHEY, CDR2 SVGEGT, per germline. The CDR3 contains 15 residues. With 0 bases clipped from V and 3 bases from J, the junction kept 5 bases outside the gene matches. CDR3 loop: CASSYSPSGSYEQYF. The CDR3 bases are TGTGCCAGCAGTTACTCGCCTAGCGGCAGCTACGAGCAGTACTTC.

This clonotype has a count of ten or more. This sequence joins TRBV28 and TRBJ2-3, with D uncertain. The CDR3 extends over 13 amino acids. V dropped 10 bases and J dropped 1 base, with 12 bases sitting between them. CDR1 is MDHEN, CDR2 SYDVKM, per germline. CDR3 DNA: TGTGCCATCGGAAGGTCGGGCACAGATACGCAGTATTTT. It encodes CAIGRSGTDTQYF.

This clonotype has a count of ten or more. The rearrangement links TRBV11-1 to TRBJ2-5, with D perhaps TRBD1 (6 bases). The CDR3 length is 14 residues. Per germline, CDR1 SGHAT and CDR2 FQDESV (reference sequence). V was cut by 2 bases and J by 4 bases, with 11 bases left in between. The CDR3: CASSLTGFSETQYF. The CDR3 DNA follows: TGTGCCAGCAGCTTAACAGGGTTTTCAGAGACCCAGTACTTC.